Following are 6 T cell receptor beta chains from one sample sequenced in a study of CD8 T cells in ankylosing spondylitis. General study points: Characteristic, it appeared, of ankylosing spondylitis blood was a TCR beta motif of eight highly homologous variants.

One entry per CDR3 protein, called by TCRdb with MiXCR from the 5' RACE reads. This table holds about 500,000 distinct CDR3 sequences, approximately 5.3% found once. These receptors have no known antigen. Material: blood, either unsorted or a sorted T cell fraction (not recorded which). The source is a male donor with ankylosing spondylitis.

In this sample, this clonotype turned up a few times. The J gene is TRBJ1-4, the V gene TRBV28, with TRBD1 matching over 8 bases. The CDR3 has 15 residues. Germline CDR1 MDHEN, CDR2 SYDVKM. Losses at the gene ends were 3 bases for V and 7 bases for J; bases not matched to a gene: 7. The CDR3 here is CASSFQDREGEKLFF. In nucleotides, the CDR3 is TGTGCCAGCAGTTTTCAGGACAGGGAGGGTGAAAAACTGTTTTTT. Looking up the rest from reference TRBV28 and TRBJ1-4 gives the full variable domain: DVKVTQSSRYLVKRTGEKVFLECVQDMDHENMFWYRQDPGLGLRLIYFSYDVKMKEKGDIPEGYSVSREKKERFSLILESASTNQTSMYLCASSFQDREGEKLFFGSGTQLSVL.

This clonotype was seen repeatedly, ten times or more. This chain connects TRBV20-1 to TRBJ2-3; 8 positions match TRBD2. Germline V lookup: CDR1 DFQATT, CDR2 SNEGSKA (reference sequence). The CDR3 covers 15 residues. V lost 6 bases and J lost 6; bases outside the gene matches: 14. The CDR3: CSAVTSGRSPDTQYF. The CDR3 nucleotides are TGCAGTGCGGTAACTAGCGGTAGGAGCCCGGATACGCAGTATTTT.

This clonotype has ten or more counts. The chain carries TRBV9 and TRBJ2-1, with 10 bases matching TRBD2. Unmatched junction bases numbered 9, after V lost 0 bases and J lost 0 bases. CDR1 and CDR2 from the germline V gene are SGDLS and YYNGEE. This CDR3 is 19 amino acids long. In nucleotides, the CDR3 is TGTGCCAGCAGCGTAGCCTCAGGACTAGCGGCCTTCTCCTACAATGAGCAGTTCTTC. As protein: CASSVASGLAAFSYNEQFF. Based on the CDR3 plus reference TRBV9 and TRBJ2-1, the full variable domain is DSGVTQTPKHLITATGQRVTLRCSPRSGDLSVYWYQQSLDQGLQFLIQYYNGEERAKGNILERFSAQQFPDLHSELNLSSLELGDSALYFCASSVASGLAAFSYNEQFFGPGTRLTVL.

This clonotype appeared many times. The chain is built from TRBV5-1 and TRBJ2-1, with D possibly matching TRBD1 (6 bases). The CDR3 extends over 16 amino acids. The germline V gene encodes CDR1 SGHRS and CDR2 YFSETQ. Trimming stripped 0 bases from V and 2 bases from J, with 12 bases between. The CDR3 DNA follows: TGCGCCAGCAGCTTGGAGGCAGGGGACCCCTACAATGAGCAGTTCTTC. Translating it yields CASSLEAGDPYNEQFF.

This chain connects TRBV6-5 to TRBJ2-5; 9 bases match TRBD1. The trim removed 2 bases at V and 4 bases at J, leaving 11 bases unmatched. The germline gives CDR1 MNHEY, CDR2 SVGAGI. This CDR3 spans 17 amino acids. The CDR3 region is CASSYTNRGLAVETQYF. CDR3 nucleotides: TGTGCCAGCAGTTACACCAACAGGGGGCTAGCAGTAGAGACCCAGTACTTC.

This clonotype was seen many times. CDR3 DNA sequence: TGTGCCAGCAGCGCTTACAGGGGGGACACTGAAGCTTTCTTT. Its protein product is CASSAYRGDTEAFF. This chain uses TRBV7-3 with TRBJ1-1, with 8 bases that match TRBD1. Per germline, CDR1 SGHTA and CDR2 FQGTGA. Trimming removed 5 bases from V and 3 bases from J; junction bases left unmatched: 5. The CDR3 loop spans 14 amino acids.